This T cell receptor (beta chain) appears in the sequencing data of a study of cytomegalovirus exposure and HLA in healthy donors. Whole-study results and caveats: Some highly shared sequence variants likely arose as a pipeline artifact. The study listed around 150 cytomegalovirus-associated TCR beta chains. Information on immune exposure was restricted to one variable (CMV serostatus).

Comments on this clone: Its specificity is not known.

Every donor was a healthy person donating bone marrow. V was cut by 1 base and J by 2 bases, with 10 bases left in between. The CDR3 spans 14 residues. CDR1 is SGHRS, CDR2 YFSETQ, per germline. A multiplex PCR was run with 60 Vbeta primers and 13 Jbeta primers. The repertoire was sequenced with immunoSEQ multiplex PCR; TCRdb's copy has only in-frame clones and lacks some. The table includes nearly 110,000 clones, approximately 84% detected once. This rearrangement joins TRBV5-1 to TRBJ2-7; TRBD2 is a possible D gene (6 bases). Sequenced sample: PBMCs. The TCR was taken from a man aged 25-45 years in good health and CMV-seronegative. The CDR3 nucleotides read TGCGCCAGCAGCTTGTCCGGGGAGGCCTACGAGCAGTACTTC. Translation: CASSLSGEAYEQYF. Variable domain in full (rest from reference TRBV5-1 and TRBJ2-7): KAGVTQTPRYLIKTRGQQVTLSCSPISGHRSVSWYQQTPGQGLQFLFEYFSETQRNKGNFPGRFSGRQFSNSRSEMNVSTLELGDSALYLCASSLSGEAYEQYFGPGTRLTVT.